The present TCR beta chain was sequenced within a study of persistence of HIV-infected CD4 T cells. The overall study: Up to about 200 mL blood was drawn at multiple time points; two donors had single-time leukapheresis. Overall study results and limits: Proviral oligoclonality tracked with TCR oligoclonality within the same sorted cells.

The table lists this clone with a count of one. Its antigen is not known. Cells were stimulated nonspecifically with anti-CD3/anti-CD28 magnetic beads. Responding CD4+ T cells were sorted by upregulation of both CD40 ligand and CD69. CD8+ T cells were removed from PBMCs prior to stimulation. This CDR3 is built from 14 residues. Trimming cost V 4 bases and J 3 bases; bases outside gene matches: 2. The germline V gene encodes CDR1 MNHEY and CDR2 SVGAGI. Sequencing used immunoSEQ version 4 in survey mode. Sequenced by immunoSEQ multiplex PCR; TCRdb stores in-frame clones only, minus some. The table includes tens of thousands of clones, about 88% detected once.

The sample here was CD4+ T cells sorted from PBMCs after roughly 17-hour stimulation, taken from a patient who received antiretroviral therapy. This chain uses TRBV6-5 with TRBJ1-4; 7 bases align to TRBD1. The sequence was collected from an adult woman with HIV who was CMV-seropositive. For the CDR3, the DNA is TGTGCCAGCAGTTCACAGGGGTCTAATGAAAAACTGTTTTTT. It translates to CASSSQGSNEKLFF.